Listed here is a single T cell receptor beta chain. The antigen is unknown. Trimming removed 4 bases at V and 4 bases at J, with 14 bases between. CDR1 is SGHNT and CDR2 is YYREEE in the germline V gene (reference sequence). The CDR3 is 14 residues long. The assay was immunoSEQ multiplex PCR, and TCRdb's table has in-frame clones only and misses some. The sample carries under 40,000 clones, about nine tenths recorded once. This entry comes from a study of T cells in localized non-small cell lung cancer. Whole-study findings and limits: Maximal T cell clonality occurred in uninvolved adjacent lung, with tumor ranking below it.

V and J are TRBV5-4 and TRBJ1-2, with a possible D match to TRBD1 (5 bases). Sequencing used peripheral blood, obtained before any cancer treatment. The clonotype was recovered from a male donor aged 60 or older with stage III lung adenocarcinoma. Written as DNA, the CDR3 is TGTGCCAGCAGCCCTGGGGACGGTCTCTATGGCTACACCTTC. Residues: CASSPGDGLYGYTF.